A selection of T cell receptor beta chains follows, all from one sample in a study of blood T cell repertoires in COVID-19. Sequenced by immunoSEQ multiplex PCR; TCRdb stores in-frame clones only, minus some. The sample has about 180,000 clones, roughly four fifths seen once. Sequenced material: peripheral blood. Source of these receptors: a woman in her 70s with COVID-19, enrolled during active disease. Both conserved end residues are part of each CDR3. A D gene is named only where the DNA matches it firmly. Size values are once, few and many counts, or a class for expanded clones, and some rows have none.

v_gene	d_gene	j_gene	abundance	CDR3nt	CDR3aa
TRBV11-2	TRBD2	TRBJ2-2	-	TGTGCCAGCAGCTTATGGGCTAGCGGATCTAACACCGGGGAGCTGTTTTTT	CASSLWASGSNTGELFF
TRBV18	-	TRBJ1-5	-	TGTGCCAGCTCCGCTAGTGGTAGCAATCAGCCCCAGCATTTT	CASSASGSNQPQHF
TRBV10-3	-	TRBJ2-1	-	TGTGCCTCCAGTCCAGGGGCATCGGGGCAGTTCTTC	CASSPGASGQFF
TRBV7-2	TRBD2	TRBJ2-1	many	TGTGCCAGCAGCTACATGGGGCTAGCGGGAGTCTACAATGAGCAGTTCTTC	CASSYMGLAGVYNEQFF
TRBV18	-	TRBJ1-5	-	TGTGCCAGCTCACCCGGGGTCAATCAGCCCCAGCATTTT	CASSPGVNQPQHF
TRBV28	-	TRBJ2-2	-	TGTGCCAGCAGTTTATATGGAGGGAGCCGGAACACCGGGGAGCTGTTTTTT	CASSLYGGSRNTGELFF
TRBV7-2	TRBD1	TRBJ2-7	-	TGTGCCAGCAGCTTAGCGGGTACAGGGGGCTACGAGCAGTACTTC	CASSLAGTGGYEQYF
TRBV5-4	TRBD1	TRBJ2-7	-	TGTGCCAGCAGCTTGACAGGGGCCCCCTACGAGCAGTACTTC	CASSLTGAPYEQYF
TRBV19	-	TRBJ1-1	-	TGTGCCAGTAGTACGCAGGGAAACACTGAAGCTTTCTTT	CASSTQGNTEAFF
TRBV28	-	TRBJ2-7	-	TGTGCCAGCAGTCCCGTCTACGAGCAGTACTTC	CASSPVYEQYF
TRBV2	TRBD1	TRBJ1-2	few	TGTGCCAGCAGTGGGGGACAGGTCTACACCTTC	CASSGGQVYTF
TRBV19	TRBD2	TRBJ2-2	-	TGTGCCAGTTTAGGACACCGGGGGGCCGGGGAGCTGTTTTTT	CASLGHRGAGELFF
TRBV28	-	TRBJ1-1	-	TGTGCCAGCAGAGGCACTATCGGAGCTTTCTTT	CASRGTIGAFF
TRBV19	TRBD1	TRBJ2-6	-	TGTGCCAGTACGGACAGGCGAGCTGCGGGGGCCAACGTCCTGACTTTC	CASTDRRAAGANVLTF
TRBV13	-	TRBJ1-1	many	TGTGCCAGCAGCTTACTGCGGACTGAAGCTTTCTTT	CASSLLRTEAFF
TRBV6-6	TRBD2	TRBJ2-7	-	TGTGCCAGCAGTTACTACGGGACTAGCGGGTACGAGCAGTACTTC	CASSYYGTSGYEQYF
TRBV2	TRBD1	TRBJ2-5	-	TGTGCCAGCAGCACCGGGACAGGGAAAGAGACCCAGTACTTC	CASSTGTGKETQYF
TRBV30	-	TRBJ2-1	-	TGTGCCTGGAGTCCAGGGTACGGCTACAATGAGCAGTTCTTC	CAWSPGYGYNEQFF
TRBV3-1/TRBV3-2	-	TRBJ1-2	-	TGTGCCAGCAGCCAAGGCGGAAGCTACACCTTC	CASSQGGSYTF
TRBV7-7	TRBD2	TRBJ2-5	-	TGTGCCAGCAGCTTAAATCTAGCGGTGGAGACCCAGTACTTC	CASSLNLAVETQYF
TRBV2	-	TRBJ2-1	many	TGTGCCAGCAGTGAGAGGAGCTCCAGGGTAAATGAGCAGTTCTTC	CASSERSSRVNEQFF
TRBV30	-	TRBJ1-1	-	TGTGCCTGGAGTGTACTGGTAGGGAGACGGGCTGAAGCTTTCTTT	CAWSVLVGRRAEAFF
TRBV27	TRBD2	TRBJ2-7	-	TGTGCCAGCAGTTTAGCCCTTCCGGGACTAGCGGGCTCCTACGAGCAGTACTTC	CASSLALPGLAGSYEQYF
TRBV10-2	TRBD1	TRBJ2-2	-	TGCGCCAGCAGTGAAACGACAGGGGTCGGCACCGGGGAGCTGTTTTTT	CASSETTGVGTGELFF
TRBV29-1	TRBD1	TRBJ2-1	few	TGCAGCGTCGGGACAGGGTTTTTAGGGTTATATGAGCAGTTCTTC	CSVGTGFLGLYEQFF